Shown below are 3 T cell receptor beta chains from a single sample sequenced in a study of OX40 agonist ivuxolimab in advanced cancers. TCRdb's table, derived via immunoSEQ multiplex PCR, lists solely in-frame clones and lacks some. In the table there are around 94,000 clones, roughly nine tenths of which are singletons. The source material was CD4+ or CD8+ T cells sorted from blood, sampled in a trial of the OX40 agonist ivuxolimab. These receptors came from an adult with an advanced solid tumor such as melanoma, head and neck, liver or kidney cancer.

This chain uses TRBV6-6 with TRBJ2-1; no reliable D call. This CDR3 comprises 16 residues. From germline, CDR1 is MNHNY and CDR2 SVGAGI (reference sequence). Trimming left V 2 bases short and J 3 bases short, with 14 bases between. The CDR3 loop reads CASSYRLDVFYNEQFF. CDR3 sequence (DNA): TGTGCCAGCAGTTACCGGCTGGACGTATTCTACAATGAGCAGTTCTTC.

The chain carries TRBV27 and TRBJ2-1; no firm D call. This CDR3 has 16 residues. The V gene lost 4 bases and the J gene lost 4 bases, with 17 bases spanning the gap. The germline V gene has CDR1 MNHEY and CDR2 SMNVEV (reference sequence). CDR3 nucleotide sequence: TGTGCCAGCAGTTACTCGACGGCATTCGGTTACAATGAGCAGTTCTTC. Its translation is CASSYSTAFGYNEQFF.

The CDR3, as DNA: TGTGCTAGTTCGGGGGCCTATGGCTACACCTTC. This encodes CASSGAYGYTF. V usage is TRBV12-5 and J usage is TRBJ1-2; tentative D call: TRBD1 (6 bases). Trimming stripped 8 bases from V and 4 bases from J, with 8 bases between. The CDR3 is made up of 11 amino acids. CDR1 and CDR2 (germline): LGHNT, FRNRAP.